This T cell receptor (beta chain) derives from a study of CD8+ T cells in alopecia areata (dated by TCRdb to the late 2010s). In the study overall: Treated patients were enrolled in an open-label pilot trial of oral tofacitinib at 5 to 10 mg twice daily for moderate-to-severe alopecia areata. In humans, TCRbeta sequencing was performed on scalp tissue and on sorted CD4+ and CD8+ peripheral blood T cells from healthy controls and from patients with patchy or totalis/universalis alopecia areata. The study used high-throughput TCRbeta sequencing to examine T cell clonal expansion in alopecia areata, in both the C3H/HeJ mouse model and human patients. The RNA source kit depended on sample type: the PAXgene miRNA kit for fixed scalp, the miRNeasy kit for PBMCs, and the RNeasy kit for mouse skin. Tofacitinib was administered for 6 to 18 months, and 6 months of follow-up off drug were then conducted to assess delayed response and recurrence. Scalp clonality was compared across normal scalp (n=4), patchy alopecia areata scalp (n=8), and alopecia totalis/universalis scalp (n=8). Disease severity in treated patients was measured with the SALT score, which quantifies the percentage of affected scalp surface area. Amplification of TCRbeta CDR3 regions was done by immunoSEQ multiplex PCR using 35 Vbeta forward primers and 13 Jbeta reverse primers. Tofacitinib-treated patients had biopsies at baseline and at 4 and 24 weeks of treatment, with a later scalp biopsy in several patients. Study-wide findings and limitations: Many expanded lesional clones persisted in scalp and blood during tofacitinib treatment, which may partly explain relapse after stopping treatment. With tofacitinib, both scalp clonality and the number of expanded CD8+ clones among the top 100 scalp clones went down significantly. Scalp TCR repertoire analysis is complicated because resident alphabeta T cells in normal human skin are also sequenced, whereas mouse skin is dominated by gammadelta T cells. Shared TCR sequences between patients were less evident than in mice, which may be partly attributable to HLA diversity in the patient population. Because the treated cohort was small and had only one nonresponder, larger studies are needed to examine links between baseline CD8+ expansion and response. Higher clonality and more expanded CD8+ clones were observed in lesional scalp than in normal scalp, particularly in alopecia totalis/universalis, a finding suggestive of antigenic drive.

This clone appeared a few times. No antigen is known for it. Within one base of it there is no much larger clone, and no base qualities were kept. This sample's time point label indicates: more than three weeks on oral tofacitinib. The intended sense of this specimen's treatment or condition label: oral pan-JAK inhibitor, 5-10 mg twice daily. Peripheral blood and lesional scalp punch biopsies were obtained from patients with alopecia areata. PBMCs were isolated by density centrifugation and stained for CD3, CD4 and CD8, and CD4+ and CD8+ T cells were sorted on a FACSAria. V trim: 1 base; J trim: 7 bases; unmatched bases: 3. From cysteine to phenylalanine, the CDR3 is 15 amino acids long. Just the 45-base CDR3 DNA is kept, in frame starting at base 1. Via the germline V gene, CDR1 is MGHRA and CDR2 YSYEKL. The library was made by the immunoSEQ multiplex PCR assay. RNA was extracted from all samples and reverse transcribed into cDNA as template for TCR sequencing. First-strand cDNA was synthesized with SuperScript III using a 2:1 mix of oligo-dT and random hexamers. A synthetic immune receptor repertoire was used to measure amplification bias, and any remaining bias was corrected computationally. The source study handled its data this way. Raw reads were preprocessed to remove errors, and CDR3 was defined by IMGT conventions from the conserved cysteine to phenylalanine. To get clonality, Shannon entropy was normalized by log2 of the number of productive unique TCRs and the result was subtracted from 1. Scalp TCRbeta sequences were cross-referenced with sorted blood CD4 and CD8 repertoires so that the CD4 or CD8 identity of scalp clones could be inferred. TCRdb obtained this table from immuneACCESS and retained in-frame rearrangements with V and J assigned. These tables miss some clones; where compared with another copy, unresolved V genes account for less than half of the shortfall, and the remainder is unexplained. D and trimming were read from the DNA, whereas the V and J calls and clone size are those reported in that table. The sample yields approximately 210,000 clones; 45% to 65% were counted once. Clones ranked in the top ten supply roughly 3.3% of the sample.

The V and J segments used are TRBV4-1 and TRBJ2-1, with 11 central nucleotides matching TRBD1. This sample comprised CD4+ T cells sorted from blood, obtained at week 4, from a patient treated with tofacitinib. The clonotype was recovered from a human donor with alopecia areata. The nucleotides are TGCGCCAGCAGCCAAGCCGGGACAGGGGGAAATGAGCAGTTCTTC. Its coded protein is CASSQAGTGGNEQFF.